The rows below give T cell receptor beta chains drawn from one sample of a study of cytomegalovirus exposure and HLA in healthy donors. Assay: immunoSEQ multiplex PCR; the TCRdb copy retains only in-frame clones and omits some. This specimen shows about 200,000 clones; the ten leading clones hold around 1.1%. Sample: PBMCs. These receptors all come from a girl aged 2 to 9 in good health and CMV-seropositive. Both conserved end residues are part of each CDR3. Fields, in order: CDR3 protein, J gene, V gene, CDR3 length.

CDR3aa: CASSSQGRRETQYF
j_gene: TRBJ2-5
v_gene: TRBV6-6
len: 14

CDR3aa: CASSFTGDSYEQYF
j_gene: TRBJ2-7
v_gene: TRBV11-3
len: 14

CDR3aa: CASSLGGRGSEQYF
j_gene: TRBJ2-7
v_gene: TRBV7-9
len: 14

CDR3aa: CASSLSTVRGGLTPNTEAFF
j_gene: TRBJ1-1
v_gene: TRBV28
len: 20

CDR3aa: CASSPGTGDYEQYF
j_gene: NA
v_gene: TRBV5-1
len: 14

CDR3aa: CASSFGKSGRGTGELFF
j_gene: TRBJ2-2
v_gene: TRBV27
len: 17

CDR3aa: CASSPGQSSYEQYF
j_gene: TRBJ2-7
v_gene: TRBV5-4
len: 14

CDR3aa: CASSRTGVNEQFF
j_gene: TRBJ2-1
v_gene: TRBV27
len: 13

CDR3aa: CASSLASSGSQETQYF
j_gene: TRBJ2-5
v_gene: TRBV5-1
len: 16

CDR3aa: CASSQGTSTNNEQFF
j_gene: TRBJ2-1
v_gene: TRBV28
len: 15

CDR3aa: CASSQEDLGAYEQYF
j_gene: TRBJ2-7
v_gene: TRBV14
len: 15

CDR3aa: CASSPDTGNTIYF
j_gene: TRBJ1-3
v_gene: TRBV18
len: 13

CDR3aa: CASSLGEGADTEAFF
j_gene: TRBJ1-1
v_gene: TRBV28
len: 15

CDR3aa: CASSQQRRQPQHF
j_gene: TRBJ1-5
v_gene: TRBV6-5
len: 13

CDR3aa: CASSLGTGGTYEQYF
j_gene: TRBJ2-7
v_gene: TRBV7-2
len: 15

CDR3aa: CATSRDPDSGSYEQYF
j_gene: TRBJ2-7
v_gene: TRBV15
len: 16

CDR3aa: CATRRGKENTEAFF
j_gene: TRBJ1-1
v_gene: TRBV19
len: 14

CDR3aa: CASSSTGTSGRSEQYF
j_gene: TRBJ2-7
v_gene: TRBV5-1
len: 16

CDR3aa: CASSVGVGGEQYF
j_gene: TRBJ2-7
v_gene: TRBV28
len: 13

CDR3aa: CASSDLRGRTGDNEKLFF
j_gene: TRBJ1-4
v_gene: TRBV6-1
len: 18

CDR3aa: CASRRTPNTGELFF
j_gene: TRBJ2-2
v_gene: TRBV6-1
len: 14

CDR3aa: CASSPRDSADTQYF
j_gene: TRBJ2-3
v_gene: TRBV18
len: 14

CDR3aa: CASSFLAGDYNEQFF
j_gene: TRBJ2-1
v_gene: TRBV5-4
len: 15

CDR3aa: CASSPGLQETQYF
j_gene: TRBJ2-5
v_gene: TRBV7-2
len: 13

CDR3aa: CASKRDRGRYEQYF
j_gene: NA
v_gene: TRBV2
len: 14

CDR3aa: CASRLAGAYEQYF
j_gene: TRBJ2-7
v_gene: TRBV27
len: 13

CDR3aa: CASSPSRQAPYGYTF
j_gene: TRBJ1-2
v_gene: TRBV19
len: 15

CDR3aa: CASSRDRRNEKLFF
j_gene: TRBJ1-4
v_gene: TRBV6-5
len: 14

CDR3aa: CASKEGRRDTQYF
j_gene: TRBJ2-3
v_gene: TRBV28
len: 13

CDR3aa: CASVQGTSTDTQYF
j_gene: TRBJ2-3
v_gene: TRBV28
len: 14

CDR3aa: CASSPEGQGNTDTQYF
j_gene: TRBJ2-3
v_gene: TRBV27
len: 16

CDR3aa: CASSQKLVTEAFF
j_gene: TRBJ1-1
v_gene: TRBV4-2
len: 13

CDR3aa: CASSPDTYEQYF
j_gene: NA
v_gene: TRBV4-2
len: 12

CDR3aa: CASGTSGYTF
j_gene: TRBJ1-2
v_gene: TRBV7-9
len: 10

CDR3aa: CASSPVAGLRGKTQYF
j_gene: TRBJ2-5
v_gene: TRBV7-2
len: 16